This T cell receptor (beta chain) was identified in a study of CD8 T cells in ankylosing spondylitis. TCRdb reprocessed the 5' RACE reads with MiXCR, giving one entry per CDR3 protein. The data contain fewer than 550,000 distinct CDR3 sequences, over 4% of them singletons. Details on this clonotype: Its antigen is not known.

The CDR3 spans 13 residues. Trimming stripped 6 bases from V and 3 bases from J, with 11 bases between. Study-wide results and caveats: Reportedly, disease-linked clones are significantly enriched in ankylosing spondylitis patients' matched synovial fluid. Ankylosing spondylitis blood appeared to be characterized by a TCR beta motif of eight or nine highly homologous variants.

The receptor's source is a male donor with ankylosing spondylitis. Source material: blood, either unsorted or a sorted T cell fraction (not recorded which). The J gene is TRBJ1-1, the V gene TRBV12-3 or TRBV12-4, with D unclear. The CDR3 nucleotides read TGTGCCAGCAGAAACACAGAGGACACTGAAGCTTTCTTT. Translating gives CASRNTEDTEAFF.